The TCR beta chain under discussion was sequenced for a study of radiotherapy plus CTLA-4 blockade in lung cancer. Background on the study: Patients showed objective responses in about a sixth of cases, and disease control was achieved by under 40%. Study-level results: In blood, after radiotherapy plus ipilimumab, tumor-derived TCR clones expanded. Alongside interferon-beta, early blood T cell clone dynamics were reportedly the best predictor of response.

This clone was observed a few times. What it recognizes is unknown. Using immunoSEQ multiplex PCR, the repertoire was profiled, and TCRdb retains in-frame clones only, with some absent. Among 55,000 to 75,000 clones listed, 70% to 80% were seen once. Focal radiation was given together with CTLA-4 blockade (ipilimumab) to patients with chemo-refractory metastatic non-small-cell lung cancer. This sequence was found in a human donor with non-small cell lung cancer whose response to radiotherapy plus ipilimumab could not be evaluated. Some clones in this sample may be carry-over from other donors' samples. The input for sequencing was peripheral blood, taken from a patient treated with radiotherapy plus ipilimumab.

CDR3 nucleotides: TGTGCCAGCAGGTCCGGAGAGAACAATGAGCAGTTCTTC. This gives the protein CASRSGENNEQFF. The rearrangement joins TRBV6-5 to TRBJ2-1; D gene uncertain. V was clipped by 6 bases and J by 5 bases, with 11 bases between them. CDR3 size: 13 residues. The germline CDR1 and CDR2 sequences are MNHEY and SVGAGI.